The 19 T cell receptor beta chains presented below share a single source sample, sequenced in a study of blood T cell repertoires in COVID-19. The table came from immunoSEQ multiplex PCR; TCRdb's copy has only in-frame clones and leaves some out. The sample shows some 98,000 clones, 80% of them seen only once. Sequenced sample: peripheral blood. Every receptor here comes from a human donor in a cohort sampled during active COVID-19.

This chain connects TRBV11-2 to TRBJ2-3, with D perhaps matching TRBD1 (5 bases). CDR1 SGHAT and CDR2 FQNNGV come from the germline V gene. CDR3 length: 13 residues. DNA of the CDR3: TGTGCGTGGAAGGGGTTTAGGGCAGATACGCAGTATTTT. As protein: CAWKGFRADTQYF.

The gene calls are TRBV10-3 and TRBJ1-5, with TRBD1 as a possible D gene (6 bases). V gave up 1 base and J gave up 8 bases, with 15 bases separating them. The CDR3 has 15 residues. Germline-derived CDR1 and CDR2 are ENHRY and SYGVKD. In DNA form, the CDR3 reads TGTGCCATCAGTGAGTTAGGACAGCGAGGGGAGCCCCAGCATTTT. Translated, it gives CAISELGQRGEPQHF.

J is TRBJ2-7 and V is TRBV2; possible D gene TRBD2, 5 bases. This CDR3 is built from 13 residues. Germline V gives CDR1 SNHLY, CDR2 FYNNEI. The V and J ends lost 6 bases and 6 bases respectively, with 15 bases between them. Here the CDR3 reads CASSILVESEQYF. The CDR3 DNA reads TGTGCCAGCAGCATACTAGTTGAGAGCGAGCAGTACTTC.

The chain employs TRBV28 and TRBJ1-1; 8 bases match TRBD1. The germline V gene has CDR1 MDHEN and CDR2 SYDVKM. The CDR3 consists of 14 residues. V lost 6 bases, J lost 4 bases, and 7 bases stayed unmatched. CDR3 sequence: CASRRQGRSTEAFF. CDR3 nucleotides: TGTGCCAGCAGGAGACAGGGGAGGAGCACTGAAGCTTTCTTT.

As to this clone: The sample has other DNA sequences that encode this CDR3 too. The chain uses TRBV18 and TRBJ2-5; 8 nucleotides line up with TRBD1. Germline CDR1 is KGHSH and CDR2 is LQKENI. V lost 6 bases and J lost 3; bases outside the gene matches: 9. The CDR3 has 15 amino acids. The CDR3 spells CASSPGTGGEETQYF. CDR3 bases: TGTGCCAGCTCCCCCGGGACAGGCGGAGAAGAGACCCAGTACTTC.

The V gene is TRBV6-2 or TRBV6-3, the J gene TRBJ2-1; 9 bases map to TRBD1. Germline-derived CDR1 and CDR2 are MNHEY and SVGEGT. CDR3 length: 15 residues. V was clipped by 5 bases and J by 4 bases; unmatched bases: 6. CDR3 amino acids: CASSRDRGWYNEQFF. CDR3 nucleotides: TGTGCCAGCAGTCGTGACAGGGGGTGGTACAATGAGCAGTTCTTC.

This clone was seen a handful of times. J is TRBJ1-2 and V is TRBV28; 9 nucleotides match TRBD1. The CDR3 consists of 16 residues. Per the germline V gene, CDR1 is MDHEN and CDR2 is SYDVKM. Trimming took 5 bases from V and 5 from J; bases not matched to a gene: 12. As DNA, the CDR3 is TGTGCCAGCAGTCCGGGGACAGGGATGGCCACGTATGGCTACACCTTC. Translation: CASSPGTGMATYGYTF.

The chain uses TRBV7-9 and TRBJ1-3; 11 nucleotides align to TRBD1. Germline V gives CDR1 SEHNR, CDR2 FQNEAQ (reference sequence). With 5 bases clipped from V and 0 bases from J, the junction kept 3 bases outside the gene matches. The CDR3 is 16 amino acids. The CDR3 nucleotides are TGTGCCAGCAGCCGCGGACAGGGGGCCTCTGGAAACACCATATATTTT. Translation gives CASSRGQGASGNTIYF.

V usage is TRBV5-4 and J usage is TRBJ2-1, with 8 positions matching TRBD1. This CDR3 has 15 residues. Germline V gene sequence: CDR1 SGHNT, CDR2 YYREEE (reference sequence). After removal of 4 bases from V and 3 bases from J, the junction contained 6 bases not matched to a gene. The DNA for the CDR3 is TGTGCCAGCAGCCTTGGACAGGGAAGCTACAATGAGCAGTTCTTC. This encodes CASSLGQGSYNEQFF.

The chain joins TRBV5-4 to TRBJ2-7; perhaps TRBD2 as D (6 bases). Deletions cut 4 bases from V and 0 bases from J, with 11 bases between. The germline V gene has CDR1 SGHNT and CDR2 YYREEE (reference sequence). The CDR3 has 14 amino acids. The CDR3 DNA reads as TGTGCCAGCAGCCAGGACGGGAGCTCCTACGAGCAGTACTTC. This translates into CASSQDGSSYEQYF.

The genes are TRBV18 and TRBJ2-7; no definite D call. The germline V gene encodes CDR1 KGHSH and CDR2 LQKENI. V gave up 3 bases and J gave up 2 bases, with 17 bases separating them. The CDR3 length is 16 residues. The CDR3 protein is CASSPRHGSDTYEQYF. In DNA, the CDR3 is TGTGCCAGCTCACCCCGGCACGGAAGCGATACCTACGAGCAGTACTTC.

The CDR3 DNA is TGCAGCGGCGGCCCAGATACGCAGTATTTT. This sequence encodes CSGGPDTQYF. The chain carries TRBV29-1 and TRBJ2-3, with D unresolved. Germline loops: CDR1 SQVTM, CDR2 ANQGSEA. This CDR3 spans 10 amino acids. Trimming left V 7 bases short and J 4 bases short, with 6 bases between.

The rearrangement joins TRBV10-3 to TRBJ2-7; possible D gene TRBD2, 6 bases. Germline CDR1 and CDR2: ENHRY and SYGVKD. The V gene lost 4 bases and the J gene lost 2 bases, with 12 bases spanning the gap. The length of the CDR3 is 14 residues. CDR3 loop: CAISVSSGAYEQYF. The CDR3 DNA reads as TGTGCCATCAGTGTCAGTAGCGGTGCCTACGAGCAGTACTTC.

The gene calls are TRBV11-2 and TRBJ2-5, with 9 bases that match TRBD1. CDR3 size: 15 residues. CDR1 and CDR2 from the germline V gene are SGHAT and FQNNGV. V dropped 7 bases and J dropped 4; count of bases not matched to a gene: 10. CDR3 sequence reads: CASTLLGTGTETQYF. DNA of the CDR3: TGTGCCAGCACCTTGCTCGGGACAGGGACAGAGACCCAGTACTTC.

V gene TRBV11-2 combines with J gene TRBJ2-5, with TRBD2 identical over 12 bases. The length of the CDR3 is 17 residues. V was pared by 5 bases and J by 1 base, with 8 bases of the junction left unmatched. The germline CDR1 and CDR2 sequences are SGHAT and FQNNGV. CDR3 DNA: TGTGCCAGCAGCCAACGGTCTAGCGGGAGGGTCCAAGAGACCCAGTACTTC. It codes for CASSQRSSGRVQETQYF.

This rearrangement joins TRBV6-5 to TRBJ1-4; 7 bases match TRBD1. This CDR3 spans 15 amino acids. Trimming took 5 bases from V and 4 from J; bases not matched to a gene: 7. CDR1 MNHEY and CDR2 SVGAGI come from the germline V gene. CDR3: CASSPPGQYNEKLFF. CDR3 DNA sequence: TGTGCCAGCAGTCCACCGGGACAGTATAATGAAAAACTGTTTTTT.

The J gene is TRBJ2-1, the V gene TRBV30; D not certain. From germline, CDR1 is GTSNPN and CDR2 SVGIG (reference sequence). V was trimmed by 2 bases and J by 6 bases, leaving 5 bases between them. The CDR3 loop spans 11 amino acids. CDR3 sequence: CAWSHGNEQFF. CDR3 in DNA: TGTGCCTGGAGTCACGGCAATGAGCAGTTCTTC. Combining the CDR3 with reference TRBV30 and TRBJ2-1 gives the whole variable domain SQTIHQWPATLVQPVGSPLSLECTVEGTSNPNLYWYRQAAGRGLQLLFYSVGIGQISSEVPQNLSASRPQDRQFILSSKKLLLSDSGFYLCAWSHGNEQFFGPGTRLTVL.

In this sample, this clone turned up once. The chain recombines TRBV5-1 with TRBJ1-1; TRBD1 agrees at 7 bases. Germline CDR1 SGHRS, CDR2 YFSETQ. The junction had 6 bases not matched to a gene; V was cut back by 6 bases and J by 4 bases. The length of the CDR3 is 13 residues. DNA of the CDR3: TGCGCCAGCACCTGGGACAGCGGCACTGAAGCTTTCTTT. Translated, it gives CASTWDSGTEAFF.

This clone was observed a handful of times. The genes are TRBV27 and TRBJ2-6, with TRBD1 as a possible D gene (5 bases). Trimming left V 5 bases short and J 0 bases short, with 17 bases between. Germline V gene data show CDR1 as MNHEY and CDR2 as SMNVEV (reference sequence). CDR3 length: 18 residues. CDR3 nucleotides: TGTGCCAGCAGTCCCAGACGACAGACCTCCTCTGGGGCCAACGTCCTGACTTTC. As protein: CASSPRRQTSSGANVLTF.